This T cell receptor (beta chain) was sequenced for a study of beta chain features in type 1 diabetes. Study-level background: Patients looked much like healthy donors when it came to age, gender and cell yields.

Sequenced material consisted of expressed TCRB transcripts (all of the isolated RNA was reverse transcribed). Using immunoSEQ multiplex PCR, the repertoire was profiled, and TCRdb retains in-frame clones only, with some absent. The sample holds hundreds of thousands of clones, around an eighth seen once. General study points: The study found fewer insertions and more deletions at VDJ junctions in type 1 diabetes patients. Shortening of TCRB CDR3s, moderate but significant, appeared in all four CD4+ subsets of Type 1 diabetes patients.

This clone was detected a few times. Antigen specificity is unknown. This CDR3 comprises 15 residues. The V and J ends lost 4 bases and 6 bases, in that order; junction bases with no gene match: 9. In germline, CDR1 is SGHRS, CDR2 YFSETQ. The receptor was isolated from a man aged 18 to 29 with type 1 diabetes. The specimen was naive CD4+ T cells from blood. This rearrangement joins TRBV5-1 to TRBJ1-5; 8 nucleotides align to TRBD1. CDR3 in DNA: TGCGCCAGCAGCCCCGGACAGGGCGAGGGTCAGCCCCAGCATTTT. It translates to CASSPGQGEGQPQHF.